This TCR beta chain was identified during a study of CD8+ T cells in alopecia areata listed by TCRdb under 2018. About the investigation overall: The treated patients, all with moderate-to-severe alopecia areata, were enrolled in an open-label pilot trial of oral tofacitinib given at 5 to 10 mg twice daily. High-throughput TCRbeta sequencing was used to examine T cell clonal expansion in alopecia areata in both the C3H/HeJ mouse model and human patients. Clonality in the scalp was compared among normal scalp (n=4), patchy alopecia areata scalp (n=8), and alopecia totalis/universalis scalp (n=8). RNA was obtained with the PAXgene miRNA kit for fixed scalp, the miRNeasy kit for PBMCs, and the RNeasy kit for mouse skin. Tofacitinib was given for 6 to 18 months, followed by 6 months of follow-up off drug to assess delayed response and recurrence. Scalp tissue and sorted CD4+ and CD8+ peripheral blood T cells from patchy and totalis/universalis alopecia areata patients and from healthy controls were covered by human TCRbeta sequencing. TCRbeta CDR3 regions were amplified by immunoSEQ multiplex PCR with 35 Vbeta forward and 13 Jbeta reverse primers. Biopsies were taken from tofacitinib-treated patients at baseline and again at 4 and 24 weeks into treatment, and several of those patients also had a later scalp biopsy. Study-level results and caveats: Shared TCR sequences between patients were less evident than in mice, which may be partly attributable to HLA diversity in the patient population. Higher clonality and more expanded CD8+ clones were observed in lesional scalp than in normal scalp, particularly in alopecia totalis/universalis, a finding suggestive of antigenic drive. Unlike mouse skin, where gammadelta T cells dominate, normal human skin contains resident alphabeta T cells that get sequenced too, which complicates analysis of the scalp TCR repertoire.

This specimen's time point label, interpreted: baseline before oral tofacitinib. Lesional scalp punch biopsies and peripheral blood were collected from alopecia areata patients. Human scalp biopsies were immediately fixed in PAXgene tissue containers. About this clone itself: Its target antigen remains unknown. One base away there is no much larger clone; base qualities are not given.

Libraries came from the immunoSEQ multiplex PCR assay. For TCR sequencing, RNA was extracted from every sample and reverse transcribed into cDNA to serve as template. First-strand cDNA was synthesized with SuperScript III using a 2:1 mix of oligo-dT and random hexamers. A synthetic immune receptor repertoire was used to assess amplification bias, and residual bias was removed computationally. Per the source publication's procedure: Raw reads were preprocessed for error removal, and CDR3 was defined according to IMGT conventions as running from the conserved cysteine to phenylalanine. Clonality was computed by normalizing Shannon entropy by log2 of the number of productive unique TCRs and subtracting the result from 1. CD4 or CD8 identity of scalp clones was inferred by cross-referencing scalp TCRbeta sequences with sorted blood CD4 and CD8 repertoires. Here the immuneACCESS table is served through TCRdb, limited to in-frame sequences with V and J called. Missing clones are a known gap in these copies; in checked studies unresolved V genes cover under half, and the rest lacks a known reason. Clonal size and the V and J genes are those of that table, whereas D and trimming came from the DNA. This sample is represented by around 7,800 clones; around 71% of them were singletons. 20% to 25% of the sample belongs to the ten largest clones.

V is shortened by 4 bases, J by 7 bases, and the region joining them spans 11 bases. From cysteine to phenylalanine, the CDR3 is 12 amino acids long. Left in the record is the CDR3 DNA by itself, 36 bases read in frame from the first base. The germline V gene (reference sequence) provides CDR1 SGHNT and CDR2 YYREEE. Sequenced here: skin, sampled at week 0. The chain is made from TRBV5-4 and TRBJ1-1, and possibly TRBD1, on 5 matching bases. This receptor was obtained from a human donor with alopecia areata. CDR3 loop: CASSPADSEAFF. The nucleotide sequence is TGTGCCAGCAGCCCCGCTGACAGTGAAGCTTTCTTT.